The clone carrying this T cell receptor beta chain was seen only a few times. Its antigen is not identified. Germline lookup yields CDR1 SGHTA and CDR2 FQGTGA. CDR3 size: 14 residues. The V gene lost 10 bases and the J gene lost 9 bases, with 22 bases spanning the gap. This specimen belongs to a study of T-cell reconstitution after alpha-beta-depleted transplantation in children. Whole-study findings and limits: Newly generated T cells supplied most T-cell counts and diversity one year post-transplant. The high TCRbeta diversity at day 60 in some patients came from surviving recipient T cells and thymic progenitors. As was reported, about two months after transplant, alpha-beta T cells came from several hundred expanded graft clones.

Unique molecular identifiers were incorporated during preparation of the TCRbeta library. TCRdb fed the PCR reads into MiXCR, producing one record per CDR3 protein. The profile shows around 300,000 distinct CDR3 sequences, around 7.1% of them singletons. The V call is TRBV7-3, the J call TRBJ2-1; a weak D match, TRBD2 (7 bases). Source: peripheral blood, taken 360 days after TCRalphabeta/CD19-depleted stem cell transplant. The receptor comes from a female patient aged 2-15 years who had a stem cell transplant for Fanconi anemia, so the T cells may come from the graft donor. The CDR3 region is CATSEGGGLTEQFF. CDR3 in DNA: TGTGCCACCTCCGAGGGGGGGGGCCTTACTGAGCAGTTCTTC.